Each of the 21 T cell receptor beta chains below was sequenced from the same sample in a study of CD8+ T cells in alopecia areata. Following RNA extraction, reverse transcription yielded cDNA that acted as the sequencing template. Here immunoSEQ multiplex PCR was the method, and the copy in TCRdb shows in-frame clones only, minus some. The sample carries some 190,000 clones, approximately 70% recorded once. Treatment defined: oral pan-JAK inhibitor, 5-10 mg twice daily. The source was CD4+ T cells sorted from blood, collected around week 44, from a patient treated with tofacitinib. The receptor set was obtained from a human donor with alopecia areata.

The rearrangement joins TRBV30 to TRBJ1-2; no firm D call. The CDR3 covers 11 residues. V lost 7 bases to trimming and J lost 14 bases, with 20 bases between them. CDR1 and CDR2 from the germline V gene are GTSNPN and SVGIG (reference sequence). This CDR3 reads CAFTPGVVDTF. CDR3 nucleotide sequence: TGTGCCTTTACCCCCGGGGTCGTAGATACCTTC.

The chain couples TRBV27 to TRBJ2-2; D gene ambiguous. V was trimmed by 5 bases and J by 0 bases, leaving 10 bases between them. Germline CDR1 is MNHEY and CDR2 is SMNVEV (reference sequence). The CDR3 contains 15 residues. The CDR3 nucleotides are TGTGCCAGCAGTCAAGACCCCCCGAACACCGGGGAGCTGTTTTTT. Translating gives CASSQDPPNTGELFF.

The V call is TRBV18, the J call TRBJ2-5; D remains ambiguous. The J call is doubtful: the DNA matches TRBJ2-7 better. The CDR3 is 14 amino acids. CDR1 KGHSH and CDR2 LQKENI come from the germline V gene. In DNA, the CDR3 is TGTGCCAGCTCACCACCGAACAGACCCTACGAGCAGTACTTC. Protein: CASSPPNRPYEQYF.

The rearrangement joins TRBV29-1 to TRBJ2-7; D call uncertain. The CDR3 runs 12 residues. Germline V gene sequence: CDR1 SQVTM, CDR2 ANQGSEA. Trimming left V 7 bases short and J 2 bases short, with 12 bases between. The CDR3 loop is CSANDGTYEQYF. The DNA of the CDR3 is TGCAGCGCAAATGACGGAACCTACGAGCAGTACTTC.

The rearrangement links TRBV2 to TRBJ1-5, with D uncertain. Germline assignment: CDR1 SNHLY and CDR2 FYNNEI. Deletions cut 7 bases from V and 4 bases from J, with 11 bases between. This CDR3 is built from 13 residues. Here the CDR3 reads CASTRNANQPQHF. DNA for the CDR3: TGTGCCAGCACCCGAAACGCGAATCAGCCCCAGCATTTT.

V is TRBV5-5 and J is TRBJ1-6; no clear D gene. CDR3 length: 17 residues. Trimming removed 5 bases at V and 5 bases at J, with 20 bases between. Germline V lookup: CDR1 SGHKS, CDR2 YYEKEE (reference sequence). Written as DNA, the CDR3 is TGTGCCAGCAGGCCGGCGGCCCTTATTCGAAATAATTCACCCCTCCACTTT. Protein product: CASRPAALIRNNSPLHF.

This clone was observed a single time. The J gene is TRBJ1-2, the V gene TRBV30; the D gene is possibly TRBD1 (5 bases). This CDR3 has 12 residues. Trimming shortened V by 1 base and J by 6 bases, and 9 bases separated the two germline ends. Germline CDR1 reads GTSNPN; CDR2 reads SVGIG (reference sequence). CDR3 sequence reads: CAWSGRVDGYTF. The CDR3 DNA follows: TGTGCCTGGAGTGGCAGGGTCGATGGCTACACCTTC.

V usage is TRBV10-3 and J usage is TRBJ1-2; weak D call: TRBD1 (6 bases). CDR3 length: 15 amino acids. The germline V gene has CDR1 ENHRY and CDR2 SYGVKD. V was shortened by 2 bases and J by 3 bases, with 13 bases between the two germline ends. The CDR3 loop reads CAISEKGHADYGYTF. In nucleotides, the CDR3 is TGTGCCATCAGTGAGAAGGGACACGCTGACTATGGCTACACCTTC.

The sample holds a few counts of this clone. This rearrangement joins TRBV30 to TRBJ2-4; D uncertain. With 4 bases removed from V and 6 bases from J, the gap between germline ends came to 7 bases. CDR1 and CDR2 from the germline V gene are GTSNPN and SVGIG (reference sequence). This CDR3 contains 11 residues. CDR3 protein: CAWKARNIQYF. The CDR3 coding sequence is TGTGCCTGGAAGGCAAGAAACATTCAGTACTTC. The entire variable domain, with the rest obtained from reference TRBV30 and TRBJ2-4, is as follows: SQTIHQWPATLVQPVGSPLSLECTVEGTSNPNLYWYRQAAGRGLQLLFYSVGIGQISSEVPQNLSASRPQDRQFILSSKKLLLSDSGFYLCAWKARNIQYFGAGTRLSVL.

This clone was counted only a few times. This sample includes further DNA sequences coding for the same CDR3. The chain uses TRBV19 and TRBJ1-2; 9 positions match TRBD1. Germline V gene data show CDR1 as LNHDA and CDR2 as SQIVND (reference sequence). The CDR3 spans 14 residues. J lost 3 bases, V lost 6 bases, and 5 bases had no gene match. For the CDR3, the DNA is TGTGCCAGTAGCCGGGACAGGGACTACTATGGCTACACCTTC. Amino acids: CASSRDRDYYGYTF.

The sample holds many counts of this clone. V gene TRBV5-1 combines with J gene TRBJ1-1, with D perhaps matching TRBD1 (5 bases). The V end was cut by 0 bases, the J end by 6 bases, with 15 bases between. This CDR3 is 15 amino acids long. CDR1 and CDR2 from the germline V gene are SGHRS and YFSETQ. This chain's CDR3 is CASSLDGLGRAEAFF. The CDR3 DNA reads TGCGCCAGCAGCTTGGATGGTCTGGGGCGGGCTGAAGCTTTCTTT.

The chain joins TRBV29-1 to TRBJ2-5; possible D gene TRBD1, 6 bases. Germline loops: CDR1 SQVTM, CDR2 ANQGSEA. The CDR3 is made up of 11 amino acids. Trimming shortened V by 6 bases and J by 4 bases, and 9 bases separated the two germline ends. CDR3 DNA sequence: TGCAGCGTGGGACAACCAGAGACCCAGTACTTC. Protein: CSVGQPETQYF.

The chain combines TRBV7-7 with TRBJ2-5; 7 bases match TRBD1. Trimming removed 5 bases from V and 5 bases from J; junction bases left unmatched: 5. The CDR3 spans 13 residues. The germline V gene encodes CDR1 SSHAT and CDR2 FNYEAQ (reference sequence). For the CDR3, the DNA is TGTGCCAGCAGCCCCGACAGGGTTGAGACCCAGTACTTC. This codes for CASSPDRVETQYF. The entire variable domain, with the rest obtained from reference TRBV7-7 and TRBJ2-5, is as follows: GAGVSQSPRYKVTKRGQDVTLRCDPISSHATLYWYQQALGQGPEFLTYFNYEAQPDKSGLPSDRFSAERPEGSISTLTIQRTEQRDSAMYRCASSPDRVETQYFGPGTRLLVL.

The V gene is TRBV2, the J gene TRBJ2-3; D not resolved. This CDR3 contains 13 residues. Trimming shortened V by 1 base and J by 5 bases, and 7 bases separated the two germline ends. Germline V CDR1 and CDR2: SNHLY, FYNNEI. In DNA, the CDR3 is TGTGCCAGCAGTGAAGGGCGGAGAGATACGCAGTATTTT. It yields the protein CASSEGRRDTQYF.

The J gene is TRBJ1-5, the V gene TRBV7-9; D call uncertain. There are 13 residues in the CDR3. Germline loops: CDR1 SEHNR, CDR2 FQNEAQ (reference sequence). Deletions cut 3 bases from V and 7 bases from J, with 10 bases between. This CDR3 reads CASSFTEQQPQHF. As DNA, the CDR3 is TGTGCCAGCAGCTTCACAGAGCAGCAGCCCCAGCATTTT.

The rearrangement uses TRBV11-1 and TRBJ1-2; TRBD1 is a possible D gene (6 bases). The CDR3 has 12 residues. Germline V gives CDR1 SGHAT, CDR2 FQDESV (reference sequence). Trimming took off 5 bases at V and 7 bases at J, with 11 bases between the two ends. CDR3 protein: CASSLQGSGYTF. The DNA for the CDR3 is TGTGCCAGCAGCCTCCAGGGGTCTGGCTACACCTTC.

The chain combines TRBV5-6 with TRBJ1-1; TRBD1 is a possible D gene (5 bases). CDR3 length equals 15 residues. CDR1 is SGHDT, CDR2 YYEEEE, per germline. Trimming shortened V by 2 bases and J by 0 bases, and 11 bases separated the two germline ends. The CDR3 sequence: CASSFGGLMNTEAFF. The CDR3 nucleotides are TGTGCCAGCAGCTTTGGGGGTTTGATGAACACTGAAGCTTTCTTT. Full variable domain (outside the CDR3, taken from reference TRBV5-6 and TRBJ1-1): DAGVTQSPTHLIKTRGQQVTLRCSPKSGHDTVSWYQQALGQGPQFIFQYYEEEERQRGNFPDRFSGHQFPNYSSELNVNALLLGDSALYLCASSFGGLMNTEAFFGQGTRLTVV.

The table lists this clone with many counts. The gene calls are TRBV5-1 and TRBJ2-2, with D perhaps being TRBD1 or TRBD2 (5 bases each). This CDR3 has 15 amino acids. The V and J ends lost 4 bases and 4 bases respectively, with 14 bases between them. The germline V gene encodes CDR1 SGHRS and CDR2 YFSETQ. CDR3 in amino acids: CASSDRDPITGELFF. The DNA for the CDR3 is TGCGCCAGCAGCGACCGGGACCCTATCACCGGGGAGCTGTTTTTT.

This clone was seen a single time. This chain connects TRBV11-2 to TRBJ1-1; D is possibly TRBD1 (5 bases). The CDR3 totals 14 residues. Trimming stripped 0 bases from V and 4 bases from J, with 9 bases between. From germline, CDR1 is SGHAT and CDR2 FQNNGV. This CDR3 reads CASSLDYGGTEAFF. The CDR3 DNA sequence: TGTGCCAGCAGCTTAGATTATGGGGGCACTGAAGCTTTCTTT.

The chain is built from TRBV7-8 and TRBJ1-2; perhaps TRBD1 as D (6 bases). V lost 1 base and J 8 bases, leaving 14 bases between the germline ends. CDR1 and CDR2 (germline): SGHVS, FQNEAQ. This CDR3 contains 14 residues. The DNA of the CDR3 is TGTGCCAGCAGCTTAGGAAGCCAAAGGGGGGGCTACACCTTC. Its translation is CASSLGSQRGGYTF.

This clone showed up just once. CDR3: CSVEFRTVQQHF. CDR3 in DNA: TGCAGCGTTGAATTTCGGACAGTTCAACAGCATTTT. The V call is TRBV29-1, the J call TRBJ1-5; maybe TRBD1 (6 bases). Between the trimmed V and J ends, which lost 2 bases and 13 bases, there was a span of 15 bases. Germline V gene sequence: CDR1 SQVTM, CDR2 ANQGSEA. The CDR3 extends over 12 amino acids.